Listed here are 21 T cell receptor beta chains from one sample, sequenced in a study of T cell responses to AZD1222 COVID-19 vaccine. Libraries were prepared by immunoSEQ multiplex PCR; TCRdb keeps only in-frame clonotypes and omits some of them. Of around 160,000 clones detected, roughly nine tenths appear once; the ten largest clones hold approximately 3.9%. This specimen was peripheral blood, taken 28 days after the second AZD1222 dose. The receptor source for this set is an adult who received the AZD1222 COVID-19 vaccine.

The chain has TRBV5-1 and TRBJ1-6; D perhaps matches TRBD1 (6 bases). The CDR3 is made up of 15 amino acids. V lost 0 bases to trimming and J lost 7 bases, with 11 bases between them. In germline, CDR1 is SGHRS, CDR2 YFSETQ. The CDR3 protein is CASSLGGQANSPLHF. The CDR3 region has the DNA TGCGCCAGCAGCTTGGGGGGGCAGGCCAATTCACCCCTCCACTTT.

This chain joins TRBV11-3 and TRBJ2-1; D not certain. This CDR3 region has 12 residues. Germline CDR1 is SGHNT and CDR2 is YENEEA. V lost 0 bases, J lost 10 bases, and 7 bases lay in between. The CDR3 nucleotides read TGTGCCAGCAGCTTAGATTCTAACGAGCAGTTCTTC. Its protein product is CASSLDSNEQFF.

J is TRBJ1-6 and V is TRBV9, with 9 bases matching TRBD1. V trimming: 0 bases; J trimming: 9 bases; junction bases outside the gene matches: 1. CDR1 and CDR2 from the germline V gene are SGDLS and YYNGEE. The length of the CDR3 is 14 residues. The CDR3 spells CASSVGDRVSPLHF. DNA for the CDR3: TGTGCCAGCAGCGTAGGGGACAGGGTTTCACCCCTCCACTTT.

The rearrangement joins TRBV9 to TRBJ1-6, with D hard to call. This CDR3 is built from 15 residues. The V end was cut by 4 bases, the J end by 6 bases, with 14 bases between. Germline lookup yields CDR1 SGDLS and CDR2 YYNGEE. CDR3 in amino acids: CASSPGEPGNSPLHF. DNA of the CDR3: TGTGCCAGCAGCCCCGGGGAGCCGGGTAATTCACCCCTCCACTTT.

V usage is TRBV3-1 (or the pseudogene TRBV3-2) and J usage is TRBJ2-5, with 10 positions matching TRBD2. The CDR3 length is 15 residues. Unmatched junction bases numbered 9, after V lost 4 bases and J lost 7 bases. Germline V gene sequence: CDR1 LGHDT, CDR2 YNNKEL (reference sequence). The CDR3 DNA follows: TGTGCCAGCAGCCGATCGAGCGGGGGGGAGGGGACCCAGTACTTC. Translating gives CASSRSSGGEGTQYF.

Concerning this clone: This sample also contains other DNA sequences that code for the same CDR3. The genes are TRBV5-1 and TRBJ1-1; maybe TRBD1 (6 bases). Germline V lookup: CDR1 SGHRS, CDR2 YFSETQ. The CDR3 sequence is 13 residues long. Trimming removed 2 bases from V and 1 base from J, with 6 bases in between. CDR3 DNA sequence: TGCGCCAGCAGCTTACAGGGGAACACTGAAGCTTTCTTT. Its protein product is CASSLQGNTEAFF.

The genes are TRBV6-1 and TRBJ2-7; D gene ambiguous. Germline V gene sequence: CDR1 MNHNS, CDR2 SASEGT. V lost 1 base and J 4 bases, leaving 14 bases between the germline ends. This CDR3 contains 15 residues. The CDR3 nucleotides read TGTGCCAGCAGTGAAGACAGCAGTCTTTTTTACGAGCAGTACTTC. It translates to CASSEDSSLFYEQYF.

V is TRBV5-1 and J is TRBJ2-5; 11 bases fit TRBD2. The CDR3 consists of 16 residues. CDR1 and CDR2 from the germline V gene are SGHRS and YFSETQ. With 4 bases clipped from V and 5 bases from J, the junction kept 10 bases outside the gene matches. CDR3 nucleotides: TGCGCCAGCAGCCAACAGACTAGCGGGGTCGGGGAGACCCAGTACTTC. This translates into CASSQQTSGVGETQYF.

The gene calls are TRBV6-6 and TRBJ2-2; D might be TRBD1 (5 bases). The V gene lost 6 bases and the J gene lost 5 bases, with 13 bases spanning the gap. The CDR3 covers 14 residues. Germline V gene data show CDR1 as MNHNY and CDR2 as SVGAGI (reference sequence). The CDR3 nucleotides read TGTGCCAGCAGACCGGGTGGGGCTACCGGGGAGCTGTTTTTT. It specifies CASRPGGATGELFF.

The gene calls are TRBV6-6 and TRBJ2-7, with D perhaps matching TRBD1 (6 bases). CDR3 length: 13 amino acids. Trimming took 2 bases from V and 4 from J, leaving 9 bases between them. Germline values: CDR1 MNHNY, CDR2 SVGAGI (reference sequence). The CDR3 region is CASSYGDKYEQYF. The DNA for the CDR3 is TGTGCCAGCAGTTACGGGGACAAGTACGAGCAGTACTTC.

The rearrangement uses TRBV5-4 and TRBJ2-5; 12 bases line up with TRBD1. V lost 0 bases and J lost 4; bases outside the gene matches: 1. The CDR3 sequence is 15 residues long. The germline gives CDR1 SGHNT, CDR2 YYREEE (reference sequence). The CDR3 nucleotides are TGTGCCAGCAGCTTGGGGGACAGGGGGCGAGAGACCCAGTACTTC. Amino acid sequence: CASSLGDRGRETQYF.

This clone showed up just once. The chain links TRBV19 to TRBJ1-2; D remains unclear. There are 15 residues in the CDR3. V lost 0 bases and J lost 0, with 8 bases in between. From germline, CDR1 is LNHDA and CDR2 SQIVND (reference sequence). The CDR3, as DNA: TGTGCCAGTAGTATAGATTACCCAGCTAACTATGGCTACACCTTC. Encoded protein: CASSIDYPANYGYTF.

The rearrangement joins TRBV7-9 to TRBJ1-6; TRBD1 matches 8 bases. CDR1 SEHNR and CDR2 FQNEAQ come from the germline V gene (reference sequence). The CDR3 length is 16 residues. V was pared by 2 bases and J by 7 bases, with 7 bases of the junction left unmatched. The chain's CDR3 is CASSLSGGFDNSPLHF. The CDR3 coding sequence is TGTGCCAGCAGCTTATCAGGGGGCTTCGACAATTCACCCCTCCACTTT.

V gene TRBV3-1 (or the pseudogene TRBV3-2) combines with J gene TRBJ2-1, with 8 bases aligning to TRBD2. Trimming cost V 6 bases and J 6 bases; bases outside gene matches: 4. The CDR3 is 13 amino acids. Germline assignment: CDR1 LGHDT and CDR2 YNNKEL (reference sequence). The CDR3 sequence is CASRSRGGNEQFF. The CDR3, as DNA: TGTGCCAGCAGGTCCCGGGGGGGCAATGAGCAGTTCTTC.

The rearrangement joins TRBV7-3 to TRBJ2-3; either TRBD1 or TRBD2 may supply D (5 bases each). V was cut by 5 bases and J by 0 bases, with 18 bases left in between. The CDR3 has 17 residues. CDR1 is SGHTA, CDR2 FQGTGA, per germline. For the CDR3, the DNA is TGTGCCAGCAGCCCAAACGCCGGGACGGCAAGCACAGATACGCAGTATTTT. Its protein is CASSPNAGTASTDTQYF.

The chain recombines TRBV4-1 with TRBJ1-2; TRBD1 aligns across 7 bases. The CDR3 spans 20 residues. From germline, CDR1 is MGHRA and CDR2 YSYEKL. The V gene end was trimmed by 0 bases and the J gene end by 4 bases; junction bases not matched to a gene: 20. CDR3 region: CASSQDWEPLGQRGPYGYTF. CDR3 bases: TGCGCCAGCAGCCAAGATTGGGAGCCCTTGGGACAGCGAGGGCCCTATGGCTACACCTTC.

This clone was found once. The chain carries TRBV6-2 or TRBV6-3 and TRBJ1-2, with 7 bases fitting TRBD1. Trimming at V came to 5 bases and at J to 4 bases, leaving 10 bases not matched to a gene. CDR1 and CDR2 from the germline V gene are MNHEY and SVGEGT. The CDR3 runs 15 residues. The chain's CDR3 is CASSRRQGSSYGYTF. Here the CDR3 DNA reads TGTGCCAGCAGTCGGAGACAGGGTTCATCCTATGGCTACACCTTC.

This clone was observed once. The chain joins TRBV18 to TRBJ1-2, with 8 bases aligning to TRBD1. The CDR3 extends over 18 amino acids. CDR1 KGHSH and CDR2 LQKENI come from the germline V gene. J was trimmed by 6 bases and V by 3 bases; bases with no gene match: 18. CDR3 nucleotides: TGTGCCAGCTCACCTATGGGGACAGGCCTCGGGGATGTCCATGGCTACACCTTC. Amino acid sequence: CASSPMGTGLGDVHGYTF.

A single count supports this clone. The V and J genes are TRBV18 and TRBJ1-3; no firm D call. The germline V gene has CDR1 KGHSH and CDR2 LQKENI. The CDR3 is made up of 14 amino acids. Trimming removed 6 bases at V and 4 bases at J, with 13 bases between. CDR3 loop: CASSPGQLGNTIYF. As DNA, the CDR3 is TGTGCCAGCTCCCCCGGCCAGCTGGGAAACACCATATATTTT.

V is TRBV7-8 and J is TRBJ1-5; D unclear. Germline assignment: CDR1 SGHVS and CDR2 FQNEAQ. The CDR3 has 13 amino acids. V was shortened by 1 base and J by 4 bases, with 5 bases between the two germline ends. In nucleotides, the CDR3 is TGTGCCAGCAGCTTAGACAGAAATCAGCCCCAGCATTTT. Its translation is CASSLDRNQPQHF.

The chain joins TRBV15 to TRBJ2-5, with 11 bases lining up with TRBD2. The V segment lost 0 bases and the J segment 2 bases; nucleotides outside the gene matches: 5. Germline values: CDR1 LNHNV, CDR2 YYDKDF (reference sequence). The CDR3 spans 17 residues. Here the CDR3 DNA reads TGTGCCACCAGCAGAGATCGACTAGCGGGGCGGCAAGAGACCCAGTACTTC. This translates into CATSRDRLAGRQETQYF.